The 26 T cell receptor beta chains listed next were all sequenced from one sample in a study of T cells in Graves' hyperthyroidism and ophthalmopathy. Amplified regions were TCR beta CDR3 sequences from RNA transcripts. HTBI primers were employed in a first-round RT-PCR of the TCR CDR3. TCRdb redid the calling of the multiplex PCR reads with MiXCR, one entry per CDR3 protein. Counted here are about 560,000 distinct CDR3 sequences, 15% to 20% occurring once; the ten biggest clones make up 15% to 20%. The sample was blood. The receptors originated from a woman aged 18-29 years with Graves' hyperthyroidism.

This clonotype has more than one count but fewer than ten. The rearrangement uses TRBV18 and TRBJ2-7, with D possibly being TRBD1 or TRBD2 (5 bases each). The CDR3 has 15 residues. V was cut by 0 bases and J by 2 bases, with 11 bases left in between. In germline, CDR1 is KGHSH, CDR2 LQKENI. The CDR3 reads CASSPPSGPTYEQYF. The CDR3 DNA reads as TGTGCCAGCTCACCACCCTCGGGGCCCACCTACGAGCAGTACTTC.

V gene TRBV19 combines with J gene TRBJ2-1; no firm D call. V lost 4 bases and J 2 bases, leaving 6 bases between the germline ends. CDR1 is LNHDA and CDR2 is SQIVND in the germline V gene (reference sequence). This CDR3 has 13 amino acids. The DNA of the CDR3 is TGTGCCAGTAGTACCTTTACCTACAATGAGCAGTTCTTC. As protein: CASSTFTYNEQFF.

This clonotype has at least ten counts. V is TRBV12-3 or TRBV12-4 and J is TRBJ1-2, with a weak D call TRBD1 (6 bases). The CDR3 loop spans 15 amino acids. V was pared by 4 bases and J by 4 bases, with 16 bases between. CDR3 sequence reads: CASSSMGASLYGYTF. For the CDR3, the DNA is TGTGCCAGCAGTTCTATGGGGGCGAGTCTCTATGGCTACACCTTC.

The chain uses TRBV6-1 and TRBJ2-7, with D perhaps matching TRBD2 (6 bases). The CDR3 runs 13 residues. Germline-derived CDR1 and CDR2 are MNHNS and SASEGT. V was clipped by 2 bases and J by 5 bases, with 10 bases between them. This CDR3 reads CASSESGRNEQYF. The CDR3 coding sequence is TGTGCCAGCAGTGAATCAGGGAGGAACGAGCAGTACTTC.

This clonotype was observed many times. The V gene is TRBV20-1, the J gene TRBJ1-1; D unresolved. V was trimmed by 8 bases and J by 1 base, leaving 11 bases between them. The germline V gene has CDR1 DFQATT and CDR2 SNEGSKA (reference sequence). This CDR3 comprises 12 residues. CDR3 sequence reads: CSLDPRNTEAFF. The CDR3 DNA reads as TGCAGTCTCGACCCGAGGAACACTGAAGCTTTCTTT.

This clonotype was recorded a few times. The J gene is TRBJ2-5, the V gene TRBV14; D is unresolved. V was shortened by 0 bases and J by 1 base, with 9 bases between the two germline ends. This CDR3 contains 15 residues. Germline V CDR1 and CDR2: SGHDN, FVKESK. The CDR3 sequence is CASSQERTGQETQYF. CDR3 nucleotide sequence: TGTGCCAGCAGCCAAGAGAGGACCGGCCAAGAGACCCAGTACTTC.

V is TRBV7-2 and J is TRBJ1-2; 9 nucleotides match TRBD1. V was pared by 5 bases and J by 5 bases, with 6 bases of the junction left unmatched. In germline, CDR1 is SGHTA, CDR2 FQGNSA. This CDR3 contains 14 residues. CDR3 DNA: TGTGCCAGCAGCCCCGCCGGGACAGGGTATGGCTACACCTTC. Translated: CASSPAGTGYGYTF.

The sample holds many counts of this clonotype. The V and J genes are TRBV27 and TRBJ1-1; TRBD1 agrees at 11 bases. V was pared by 3 bases and J by 1 base, with 10 bases of the junction left unmatched. The CDR3 contains 18 residues. The germline CDR1 and CDR2 sequences are MNHEY and SMNVEV (reference sequence). The DNA for the CDR3 is TGTGCCAGCAGTTTGGTTCGGACAGGGGGCCCCTGGAACACTGAAGCTTTCTTT. It translates to CASSLVRTGGPWNTEAFF.

This clonotype has a count of ten or more. This sequence joins TRBV7-9 and TRBJ1-2; the match to TRBD1 covers 8 bases. Trimming took 5 bases from V and 1 from J; bases not matched to a gene: 12. Germline CDR1 is SEHNR and CDR2 is FQNEAQ (reference sequence). The CDR3 has 17 amino acids. The CDR3 DNA reads TGTGCCAGCAGCCTGGGGTCGACAGGGGCGAGTAACTATGGCTACACCTTC. It yields the protein CASSLGSTGASNYGYTF.

This clonotype has at least ten counts. V usage is TRBV28 and J usage is TRBJ2-7; the match to TRBD2 covers 7 bases. J was trimmed by 0 bases and V by 2 bases; bases with no gene match: 4. Per the germline V gene, CDR1 is MDHEN and CDR2 is SYDVKM. CDR3 length: 15 amino acids. The CDR3 nucleotides read TGTGCCAGCAGTTTACTAGCGGAGAGCTCCTACGAGCAGTACTTC. This sequence encodes CASSLLAESSYEQYF.

This clonotype was recorded at least ten times. The chain recombines TRBV29-1 with TRBJ2-7, with TRBD1 matching over 7 bases. CDR1 is SQVTM and CDR2 is ANQGSEA in the germline V gene. CDR3 length equals 14 residues. Losses at the gene ends were 2 bases for V and 6 bases for J; bases not matched to a gene: 10. CDR3 protein: CSVELTGSQREQYF. The CDR3 DNA follows: TGCAGCGTTGAATTGACAGGGAGTCAACGCGAGCAGTACTTC.

Many counts were recorded for this clonotype. The rearrangement joins TRBV20-1 to TRBJ1-6, with TRBD1 matching 8 bases. This CDR3 is built from 13 residues. V trimming: 6 bases; J trimming: 7 bases; junction bases outside the gene matches: 5. Germline V CDR1 and CDR2: DFQATT, SNEGSKA (reference sequence). DNA of the CDR3: TGCAGTGCAAGACAGGGGTTGAATTCACCCCTCCACTTT. This sequence encodes CSARQGLNSPLHF.

This clonotype was observed at least ten times. This chain uses TRBV27 with TRBJ2-1; D perhaps matches TRBD2 (7 bases). The V end lost 2 bases, the J end lost 3 bases, and 14 bases lay between the germline ends. The CDR3 extends over 16 amino acids. Germline V gives CDR1 MNHEY, CDR2 SMNVEV (reference sequence). CDR3 loop: CASSLRGGLLYNEQFF. DNA for the CDR3: TGTGCCAGCAGTTTAAGGGGGGGACTGCTCTACAATGAGCAGTTCTTC.

This clonotype has just a few counts. The chain recombines TRBV27 with TRBJ2-7; no clear D. The V gene's germline CDR1 is MNHEY and CDR2 SMNVEV (reference sequence). The germline V and J ends were trimmed by 2 bases and 4 bases, with 12 bases remaining between them. The CDR3 sequence is 14 residues long. Here the CDR3 DNA reads TGTGCCAGCAGTTTACGGGTGGTGGGGTACGAGCAGTACTTC. Its translation: CASSLRVVGYEQYF.

This clonotype came up a few times. A much larger clone differs by one base, so this may be a read error. The V gene is TRBV18, the J gene TRBJ2-3, with D possibly being TRBD1 or TRBD2 (5 bases each). There are 12 residues in the CDR3. Germline CDR1 KGHSH, CDR2 LQKENI. The CDR3 here is CASPPRRDTQYF. The CDR3 DNA reads TGTGCCAGCCCACCACGCAGGGACACGCAGTATTTT.

This clonotype was counted many times. This chain links TRBV28 with TRBJ2-4, with a tentative D call TRBD2 (6 bases). Germline CDR1 MDHEN, CDR2 SYDVKM. The V end was cut by 2 bases, the J end by 3 bases, with 17 bases between. The CDR3 has 17 amino acids. In nucleotides, the CDR3 is TGTGCCAGCAGTTTAGATCTGCAGGAGGGGTTCAAAAACATTCAGTACTTC. Translating it yields CASSLDLQEGFKNIQYF.

This clonotype was counted many times. This chain links TRBV2 with TRBJ2-7; TRBD2 aligns across 8 bases. The germline gives CDR1 SNHLY, CDR2 FYNNEI. V was clipped by 6 bases and J by 1 base; unmatched bases: 8. The CDR3 totals 15 residues. DNA of the CDR3: TGTGCCAGCAGAAATTCGGGGGGGACTTCCTACGAGCAGTACTTC. Translation gives CASRNSGGTSYEQYF.

Comment on this clonotype: Given a much more abundant clone one base away, this may be a read error. The rearrangement joins TRBV7-9 to TRBJ1-1; 8 bases fit TRBD1. This CDR3 is 13 amino acids long. The germline V gene has CDR1 SEHNR and CDR2 FQNEAQ (reference sequence). V was pared by 5 bases and J by 6 bases, with 5 bases of the junction left unmatched. CDR3 nucleotide sequence: TGTGCCAGCAGCCACCCGACAGGGGCTGAAGCTTTCTTT. Protein: CASSHPTGAEAFF.

This clonotype has a handful of counts. This chain uses TRBV3-1 with TRBJ2-1; TRBD2 aligns across 8 bases. Germline values: CDR1 LGHDT, CDR2 YNNKEL (reference sequence). This CDR3 comprises 15 residues. V lost 3 bases and J lost 4; bases outside the gene matches: 5. The CDR3 nucleotides are TGTGCCAGCAGCCAGGGACTAGATCCTTACAATGAGCAGTTCTTC. The encoded protein is CASSQGLDPYNEQFF.

This clonotype was recorded many times. The chain joins TRBV7-2 to TRBJ2-7; 9 bases map to TRBD1. Trimming removed 2 bases from V and 4 bases from J; junction bases left unmatched: 6. Germline V gives CDR1 SGHTA, CDR2 FQGNSA. The CDR3 is made up of 15 amino acids. Written as DNA, the CDR3 is TGTGCCAGCAGCTTAACTGCCGGGACAGGGTACGAGCAGTACTTC. Encoded protein: CASSLTAGTGYEQYF.

The genes are TRBV27 and TRBJ2-1, with D unresolved. Looked up from germline, CDR1 is MNHEY and CDR2 is SMNVEV (reference sequence). The V end was cut by 5 bases, the J end by 10 bases, with 12 bases between. CDR3 size: 12 residues. This chain's CDR3 is CASSHPRLEQFF. The DNA for the CDR3 is TGTGCCAGCAGTCACCCTCGTCTAGAGCAGTTCTTC.

The sample holds a few counts of this clonotype. This chain uses TRBV5-6 with TRBJ1-1, with TRBD1 matching over 10 bases. The germline CDR1 and CDR2 sequences are SGHDT and YYEEEE. The CDR3 is made up of 15 amino acids. V was clipped by 0 bases and J by 10 bases; unmatched bases: 9. Here the CDR3 DNA reads TGTGCCAGCAGCTTGGGGCCCCGACAGGGGGCAGGAGCTTTCTTT. Translating it yields CASSLGPRQGAGAFF.

The sample holds a few counts of this clonotype. The chain is built from TRBV3-1 and TRBJ2-7; a weak D match, TRBD1 (5 bases). The CDR3 is made up of 12 amino acids. In germline, CDR1 is LGHDT, CDR2 YNNKEL (reference sequence). The germline V and J ends were trimmed by 1 base and 6 bases, with 7 bases remaining between them. The CDR3 is CASSQVGLEQYF. Here the CDR3 DNA reads TGTGCCAGCAGCCAAGTGGGGCTCGAGCAGTACTTC.

The CDR3 nucleotides read TGTGCCAGCACACCGGGCCCTGCCTATAATTCACCCCTCCACTTT. Residues: CASTPGPAYNSPLHF. The J gene is TRBJ1-6, the V gene TRBV5-4; D is unclear. Germline CDR1 SGHNT, CDR2 YYREEE (reference sequence). This CDR3 has 15 residues. Deletions cut 6 bases from V and 2 bases from J, with 12 bases between.

The chain joins TRBV2 to TRBJ1-5; D gene uncertain. Per the germline V gene, CDR1 is SNHLY and CDR2 is FYNNEI. V lost 1 base and J 11 bases, leaving 6 bases between the germline ends. CDR3 length equals 11 residues. The CDR3 DNA sequence: TGTGCCAGCAGTGAAGAGTGGACCCAGCATTTT. The encoded protein is CASSEEWTQHF. Together with reference TRBV2 and TRBJ1-5, the CDR3 gives the full variable domain: EPEVTQTPSHQVTQMGQEVILRCVPISNHLYFYWYRQILGQKVEFLVSFYNNEISEKSEIFDDQFSVERPDGSNFTLKIRSTKLEDSAMYFCASSEEWTQHFGDGTRLSIL.

There are many counts of this clonotype. The chain recombines TRBV28 with TRBJ2-5; 10 bases match TRBD2. V lost 6 bases, J lost 7 bases, and 17 bases stayed unmatched. The CDR3 loop spans 17 amino acids. Germline CDR1 and CDR2: MDHEN and SYDVKM. This chain's CDR3 is CASRPKDPLAGEGTQYF. The CDR3 nucleotides are TGTGCCAGCAGACCTAAAGACCCTCTAGCGGGAGAGGGGACCCAGTACTTC.